What follows is one T cell receptor beta chain and its context. The sample comes from a study of shared clonotypes between healthy human individuals. The V and J ends lost 1 base and 4 bases respectively, with 11 bases between them. The CDR3 length is 15 residues. In germline, CDR1 is LGHNA, CDR2 YNFKEQ. Libraries were prepared by immunoSEQ multiplex PCR; TCRdb keeps only in-frame clonotypes and omits some of them. The sample consists of approximately 500,000 clones, less than 96% of them appearing once. This chain links TRBV4-2 with TRBJ1-3; D ambiguous. The sequenced material came from naive CD4+ T cells sorted from blood. Sample subset: CD45RA+ positively selected. This sequence originates from a woman in her 30s in good health. This CDR3 is CASSQGPSVGNTIYF. The CDR3 DNA is TGTGCCAGCAGCCAAGGGCCCAGCGTAGGAAACACCATATATTTT.